By sample share, the clone carrying this TCR beta chain is medium-sized. Its antigen is currently unknown. The V gene's germline CDR1 is SNHLY and CDR2 FYNNEI. This CDR3 spans 13 amino acids. Trimming cost V 7 bases and J 4 bases, with 13 bases left between them. The entry originates in a study of T cell clones after liver transplantation. Study-level information: As an antigen-independent comparator, third-party-reactive TCRbeta sequences came from pre-transplant mixed lymphocyte reactions. Three of the eight recipients were HCV-positive; the rest had non-autoimmune, non-viral transplant indications.

General study results and limits: Low donor cell numbers restricted donor-reactive repertoire measurement in two subjects.

Clones were sequenced by immunoSEQ multiplex PCR, and TCRdb holds only the in-frame ones, with some missing. The repertoire holds tens of thousands of clones, with roughly 71% as singletons. The chain couples TRBV2 to TRBJ1-2; no firm D call. This sample comprised CD4+ T cells from blood, obtained at the 22-month timepoint. The sequence came from a human patient who received a liver transplant. Some T cells may be transferred from the graft donor. The chain's CDR3 is CASTTQATYGYTF. DNA of the CDR3: TGTGCCAGCACCACTCAGGCTACCTATGGCTACACCTTC.